The 7 T cell receptor beta chains presented below share a single source sample, sequenced in a study of blood T cell repertoires in COVID-19 (dated by TCRdb to the early 2020s). Library preparation used the immunoSEQ multiplex PCR assay. Imported from immuneACCESS, the table was reduced by TCRdb to in-frame sequences with V and J called. These copies leave out some clones; in studies compared against another copy, an unresolved V gene accounts for under half, and the cause of the remainder is not known. The sample yields roughly 59,000 clones; approximately 80% were counted once. The ten most abundant clones make up nearly 10% of the sample. Specimen: peripheral blood. Receptors were obtained from a human donor in a cohort sampled during active COVID-19.

This clone appeared a single time. This sequence joins TRBV28 and TRBJ1-1; D gene uncertain. This CDR3 region has 11 residues. The V end lost 10 bases, the J end lost 10 bases, and 16 bases lay between the germline ends. Per germline, CDR1 MDHEN and CDR2 SYDVKM. The DNA for the CDR3 is TGTGCCACCCTAAGGGCGGAGGGAGCTTTCTTT. It yields the protein CATLRAEGAFF.

The CDR3 region is CATRPRGGELFF. As DNA, the CDR3 is TGTGCCACCAGACCCCGCGGGGGGGAGCTGTTTTTT. The gene calls are TRBV24-1 and TRBJ2-2; D may be TRBD2 (5 bases). V lost 7 bases and J lost 8, with 10 bases in between. The CDR3 has 12 amino acids. The germline V gene encodes CDR1 KGHDR and CDR2 SFDVKD.

The chain has TRBV28 and TRBJ2-1, with 9 positions matching TRBD2. CDR1 is MDHEN, CDR2 SYDVKM, per germline. V was clipped by 2 bases and J by 10 bases; unmatched bases: 3. This CDR3 contains 13 residues. CDR3 loop: CASSLAGGPEQFF. CDR3 bases: TGTGCCAGCAGTTTAGCGGGAGGGCCAGAGCAGTTCTTC.

This clone was counted between two and nine times. V is TRBV2 and J is TRBJ1-2; no clear D gene. V lost 5 bases and J 4 bases, leaving 11 bases between the germline ends. The germline CDR1 and CDR2 sequences are SNHLY and FYNNEI. The CDR3 covers 13 residues. For the CDR3, the DNA is TGTGCCAGCAGTTTTCGAGGGAGCTATGGCTACACCTTC. Its translation is CASSFRGSYGYTF.

The rearrangement links TRBV5-6 to TRBJ2-4; D ambiguous. Trimming pared 6 bases from V and 0 bases from J, leaving 10 bases between. This CDR3 is built from 14 residues. In germline, CDR1 is SGHDT, CDR2 YYEEEE. The DNA for the CDR3 is TGTGCCAGCACCCTGGCAGAAGCCAAAAACATTCAGTACTTC. This sequence encodes CASTLAEAKNIQYF.

V and J are TRBV4-2 and TRBJ2-2; 10 positions agree with TRBD2. The CDR3 is 20 residues long. In germline, CDR1 is LGHNA, CDR2 YNFKEQ. Losses at the gene ends were 1 base for V and 0 bases for J; bases not matched to a gene: 11. CDR3 nucleotide sequence: TGTGCCAGCAGCCAAGGAATGGGTCTAGGACTAGCGGCGAACACCGGGGAGCTGTTTTTT. As protein: CASSQGMGLGLAANTGELFF.

The V and J genes are TRBV6-5 and TRBJ1-6; 9 bases are shared with TRBD1. Germline CDR1 and CDR2: MNHEY and SVGAGI. The CDR3 sequence is 14 residues long. The J segment lost 10 bases and the V segment lost 6 bases, leaving 7 bases of the junction unmatched. The CDR3 protein is CASRPDRGNSPLHF. The CDR3 DNA sequence: TGTGCCAGCAGACCGGACAGGGGAAACTCACCCCTCCACTTT.